This T cell receptor beta chain appears in the sequencing data of a study of regulatory T cells in long-lasting Graves disease. Construction of the TCR beta libraries employed iRepertoire HTBI primers in conjunction with Arm-PCR of CDR3 regions. MiXCR, run by TCRdb on the multiplex PCR reads, gives a single entry per CDR3 protein. Among just over 600,000 distinct CDR3 sequences listed, under 20% were seen once. Time point of the sample: newly diagnosed GD, antithyroid drugs for less than 3 months. Construction of the TCR library relied on RNA isolated from PBMCs. V lost 2 bases and J lost 1, with 3 bases in between. CDR1 and CDR2 from the germline V gene are MNHEY and SVGAGI. CDR3 size: 13 residues. This clonotype was counted many times. Its antigen is as yet unknown. Study results and limitations: Relative to newly diagnosed Graves' patients, persistent ones had lower TCR diversity.

These data also featured in a second study, about T cells in Graves' hyperthyroidism and ophthalmopathy. This second study says: Investigators excluded patients with uncontrolled infection, other autoimmune disease, pregnancy or lactation.

The J gene is TRBJ2-1, the V gene TRBV6-5; D unresolved. This sequence was found in a woman aged 30 to 39 with Graves disease. The sample in question was peripheral blood mononuclear cells (PBMCs), obtained at new diagnosis, from a patient treated with antithyroid drugs. The CDR3 DNA is TGTGCCAGCAGTTACGAGTCCTACAATGAGCAGTTCTTC. Its protein product is CASSYESYNEQFF.